Listed below are T cell receptor beta chains from one sample, sequenced in a study of T cells in Graves' hyperthyroidism and ophthalmopathy. One entry per CDR3 protein results from TCRdb running MiXCR on the multiplex PCR reads. The table records around 600,000 distinct CDR3 sequences, about 16% of them present only once. The sequenced material came from blood. These receptors were obtained from a woman between 40 and 55 years old with Graves' ophthalmopathy. The CDR3 runs from the conserved cysteine through the conserved F or W. The D gene is left open where the match is weak. Expanded clones are given a class, and other clones once, few, many or no size at all.

j_call: TRBJ1-1
d_call: TRBD1
clone_size: NA
v_call: TRBV30
cdr3_nt: TGTGCCTGGAGTTCACAGGGGGCGAGGGCTTTCTTT
cdr3_aa: CAWSSQGARAFF

j_call: TRBJ2-1
d_call: TRBD2
clone_size: once
v_call: TRBV12-3/TRBV12-4
cdr3_nt: TGTGCCAGCAGAACCGGGACTAGGTCCAATGAGCAGTTCTTC
cdr3_aa: CASRTGTRSNEQFF

j_call: TRBJ2-7
d_call: TRBD1
clone_size: NA
v_call: TRBV7-8
cdr3_nt: TGTGCCAGCAGCTTAGGAGATCCGGGGACAGTGTACTACGAGCAGTACTTC
cdr3_aa: CASSLGDPGTVYYEQYF

j_call: TRBJ2-3
d_call: NA
clone_size: few
v_call: TRBV12-3/TRBV12-4
cdr3_nt: TGTGCCAGCAGTTTCTTTGCGGGATCCACAGATACGCAGTATTTT
cdr3_aa: CASSFFAGSTDTQYF

j_call: TRBJ1-3
d_call: NA
clone_size: many
v_call: TRBV7-8
cdr3_nt: TGTGCCAGCAGCCCCGGAGGAAACACCATATATTTT
cdr3_aa: CASSPGGNTIYF

j_call: TRBJ2-1
d_call: NA
clone_size: few
v_call: TRBV15
cdr3_nt: TGTGCCACCAGCAGAGATGGCGAGGGGCAAAAGTTCTTC
cdr3_aa: CATSRDGEGQKFF

j_call: TRBJ1-1
d_call: NA
clone_size: many
v_call: TRBV2
cdr3_nt: TGTGCCAGCAGTGGACAGTACATGAACACTGAAGCTTTCTTT
cdr3_aa: CASSGQYMNTEAFF

j_call: TRBJ1-2
d_call: NA
clone_size: many
v_call: TRBV3-1
cdr3_nt: TGTGCCAGCAGCCCTACCGTGGGTAACTATGGCTACACCTTC
cdr3_aa: CASSPTVGNYGYTF

j_call: TRBJ2-7
d_call: TRBD2
clone_size: many
v_call: TRBV3-1
cdr3_nt: TGTGCCAGCAGCCCTTTAGCGGGAGAGGGTGAGCAGTACTTC
cdr3_aa: CASSPLAGEGEQYF

j_call: TRBJ1-1
d_call: NA
clone_size: many
v_call: TRBV30
cdr3_nt: TGTGCCTGGAGTGTAGAGGGGAACACTGAAGCTTTCTTT
cdr3_aa: CAWSVEGNTEAFF

j_call: TRBJ2-2
d_call: NA
clone_size: NA
v_call: TRBV7-9
cdr3_nt: TGTGCCAGCAGCTTAATTGGGACGGGAACCACCGGGGAGCTGTTTTTT
cdr3_aa: CASSLIGTGTTGELFF

j_call: TRBJ1-1
d_call: TRBD1
clone_size: many
v_call: TRBV12-3/TRBV12-4
cdr3_nt: TGTGCCAGCAGTGATGACAGGGCATCCGCTGAAGCTTTCTTT
cdr3_aa: CASSDDRASAEAFF

j_call: TRBJ2-1
d_call: NA
clone_size: many
v_call: TRBV20-1
cdr3_nt: TGCAGTGCTACCGTTTGGGGCAGGGGGGACGATGAGCAGTTCTTC
cdr3_aa: CSATVWGRGDDEQFF

j_call: TRBJ1-1
d_call: NA
clone_size: NA
v_call: TRBV28
cdr3_nt: TGTGCCAGCAGTTTATTGATAGACAGCACTGAAGCTTTCTTT
cdr3_aa: CASSLLIDSTEAFF

j_call: TRBJ2-7
d_call: TRBD2
clone_size: many
v_call: TRBV18
cdr3_nt: TGTGCCAGCTCACCAAGCGGGAGTACCCACGAGCAGTACTTC
cdr3_aa: CASSPSGSTHEQYF

j_call: TRBJ1-2
d_call: TRBD1
clone_size: few
v_call: TRBV20-1
cdr3_nt: TGCAGTGCTAGAGCCGCCGGACAGGGTCATGGCTACACCTTC
cdr3_aa: CSARAAGQGHGYTF

j_call: TRBJ2-7
d_call: TRBD2
clone_size: many
v_call: TRBV11-2
cdr3_nt: TGTGCCAGCAGTTTAGCGGGGGGAAGGGGGTACGAGCAGTACTTC
cdr3_aa: CASSLAGGRGYEQYF

j_call: TRBJ2-6
d_call: TRBD1
clone_size: NA
v_call: TRBV5-1
cdr3_nt: TGCGCCAGCAGCTTGGGACAGGGGGCGCGAGGGGCCAACGTCCTGACTTTC
cdr3_aa: CASSLGQGARGANVLTF

j_call: TRBJ2-4
d_call: TRBD1
clone_size: once
v_call: TRBV2
cdr3_nt: TGTGCCAGCAGTCGCTCCGCCATAGACAGGGTTGAAAACATTCAGTACTTC
cdr3_aa: CASSRSAIDRVENIQYF

j_call: TRBJ2-5
d_call: TRBD2
clone_size: few
v_call: TRBV6-1
cdr3_nt: TGTGCCAGCAGAGACTCCTTAGCGGGAGGCCCAAGGGGGGAGACCCAGTACTTC
cdr3_aa: CASRDSLAGGPRGETQYF

j_call: TRBJ2-5
d_call: TRBD2
clone_size: many
v_call: TRBV3-1
cdr3_nt: TGTGCCAGCAGCCTTATCGGACTAGCGGGGGGTACGGAGACCCAGTACTTC
cdr3_aa: CASSLIGLAGGTETQYF

j_call: TRBJ2-1
d_call: TRBD2
clone_size: NA
v_call: TRBV19
cdr3_nt: TGTGCCAGTAGTATCTTGGCGGGAGGAGATGAGCAGTTCTTC
cdr3_aa: CASSILAGGDEQFF

j_call: TRBJ2-5
d_call: TRBD1
clone_size: NA
v_call: TRBV5-8
cdr3_nt: TGTGCCAGCAGGGATGGGACAGAAGAGACCCAGTACTTC
cdr3_aa: CASRDGTEETQYF

j_call: TRBJ2-7
d_call: NA
clone_size: NA
v_call: TRBV2
cdr3_nt: TGTGCCAGCGTGATAAGCTCCTACGAGCAGTACTTC
cdr3_aa: CASVISSYEQYF

j_call: TRBJ1-2
d_call: NA
clone_size: few
v_call: TRBV12-3/TRBV12-4
cdr3_nt: TGTGCCAGCAGTTGGGCGTTGGTGGGGAACTATGGCTACACCTTC
cdr3_aa: CASSWALVGNYGYTF